The clone carrying this TCR beta chain was seen only a few times. Its specificity is unknown. Both subsets, CD45RA+ naive and CD45RA-negative memory, were split from the CD4+ cells. The method was immunoSEQ multiplex PCR; TCRdb's version includes in-frame clones alone and lacks a portion of them. The data show about 1.1 million clones, roughly 80% seen once. CDR3 size: 14 residues. Germline CDR1 reads MNHNY; CDR2 reads SVGAGI (reference sequence). Unmatched junction bases numbered 7, after V lost 5 bases and J lost 3 bases. The data derive from a study of shared clonotypes between healthy human individuals. Study results and limitations: Sharing across four donors was highest in naive CD4 (roughly 5%) and lowest in memory CD8 (about 0.4%).

The sequenced sample consisted of memory CD4+ T cells from PBMCs. Subset indicated: CD45RA-negative fraction. This rearrangement joins TRBV6-6 to TRBJ2-7; 7 nucleotides line up with TRBD1. The clonotype originates from a young man in good health. Some clones in this sample may be carry-over from other donors' samples. This chain's CDR3 is CASSTGQAVYEQYF. CDR3 nucleotides: TGTGCCAGCAGTACCGGACAGGCGGTCTACGAGCAGTACTTC.